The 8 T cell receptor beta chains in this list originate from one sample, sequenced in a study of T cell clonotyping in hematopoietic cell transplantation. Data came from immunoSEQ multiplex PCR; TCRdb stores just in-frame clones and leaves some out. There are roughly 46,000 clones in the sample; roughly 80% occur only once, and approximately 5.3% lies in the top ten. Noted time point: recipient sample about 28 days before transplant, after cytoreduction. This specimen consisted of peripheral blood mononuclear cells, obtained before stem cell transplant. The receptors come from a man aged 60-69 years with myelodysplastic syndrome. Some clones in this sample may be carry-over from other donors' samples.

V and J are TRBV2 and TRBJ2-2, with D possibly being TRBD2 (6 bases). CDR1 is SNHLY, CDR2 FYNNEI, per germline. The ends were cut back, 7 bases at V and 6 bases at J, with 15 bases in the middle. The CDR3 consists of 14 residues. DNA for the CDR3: TGTGCCAGCAAGTTACTAGCTGAGCCCGGGGAGCTGTTTTTT. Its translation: CASKLLAEPGELFF.

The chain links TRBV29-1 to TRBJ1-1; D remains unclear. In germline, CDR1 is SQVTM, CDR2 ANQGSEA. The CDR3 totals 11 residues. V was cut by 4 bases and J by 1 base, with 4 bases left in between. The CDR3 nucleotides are TGCAGCGTTGCCAGGAACACTGAAGCTTTCTTT. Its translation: CSVARNTEAFF.

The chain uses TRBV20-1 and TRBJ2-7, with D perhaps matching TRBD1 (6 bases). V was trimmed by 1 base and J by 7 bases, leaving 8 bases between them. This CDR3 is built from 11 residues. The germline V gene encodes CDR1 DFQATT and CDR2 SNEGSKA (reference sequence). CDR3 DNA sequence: TGCAGTGCTAGAGGGGGGCTGGAGCAGTACTTC. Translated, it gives CSARGGLEQYF.

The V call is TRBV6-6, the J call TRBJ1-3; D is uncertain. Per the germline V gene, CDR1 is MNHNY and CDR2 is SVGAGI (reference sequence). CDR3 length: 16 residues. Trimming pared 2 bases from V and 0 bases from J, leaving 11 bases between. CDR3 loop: CASSYGGGPSGNTIYF. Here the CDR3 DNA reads TGTGCCAGCAGTTACGGAGGAGGGCCCTCTGGAAACACCATATATTTT.

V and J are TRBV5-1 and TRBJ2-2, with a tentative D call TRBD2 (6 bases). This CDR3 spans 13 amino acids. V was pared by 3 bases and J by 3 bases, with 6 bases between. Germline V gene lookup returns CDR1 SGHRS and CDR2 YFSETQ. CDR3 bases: TGCGCCAGCAGCTGGGGGGACACCGGGGAGCTGTTTTTT. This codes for CASSWGDTGELFF.

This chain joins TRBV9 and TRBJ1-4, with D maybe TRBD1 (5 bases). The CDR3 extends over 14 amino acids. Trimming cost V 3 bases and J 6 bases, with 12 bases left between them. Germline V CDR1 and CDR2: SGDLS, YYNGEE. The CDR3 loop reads CASSARGGDEKLFF. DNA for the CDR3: TGTGCCAGCAGCGCCCGCGGGGGGGATGAAAAACTGTTTTTT.

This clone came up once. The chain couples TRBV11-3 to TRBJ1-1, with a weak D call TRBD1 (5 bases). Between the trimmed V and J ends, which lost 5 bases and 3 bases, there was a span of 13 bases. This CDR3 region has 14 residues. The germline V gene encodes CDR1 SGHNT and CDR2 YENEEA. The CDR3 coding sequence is TGTGCCAGCAGCGCGGGGGGTTTGGACACTGAAGCTTTCTTT. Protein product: CASSAGGLDTEAFF.

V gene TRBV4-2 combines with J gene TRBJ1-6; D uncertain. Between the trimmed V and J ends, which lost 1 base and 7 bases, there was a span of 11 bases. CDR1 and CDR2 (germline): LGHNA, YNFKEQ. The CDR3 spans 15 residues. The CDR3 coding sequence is TGTGCCAGCAGCCAAGTCGCCAAGGAGAATTCACCCCTCCACTTT. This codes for CASSQVAKENSPLHF.